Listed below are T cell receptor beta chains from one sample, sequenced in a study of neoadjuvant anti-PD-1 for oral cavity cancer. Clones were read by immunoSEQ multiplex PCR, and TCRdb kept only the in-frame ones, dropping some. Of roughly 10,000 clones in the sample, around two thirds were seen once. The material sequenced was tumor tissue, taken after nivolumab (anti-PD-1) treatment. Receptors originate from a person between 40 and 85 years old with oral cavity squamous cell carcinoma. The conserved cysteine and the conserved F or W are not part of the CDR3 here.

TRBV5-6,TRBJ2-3,ASSRPGGRTDTQY
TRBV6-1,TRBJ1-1,ASRPGPQNTEAF
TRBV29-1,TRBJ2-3,SVLRGDTQY
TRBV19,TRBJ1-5,ASSMDSRGNQPQH
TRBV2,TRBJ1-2,ASSPRGSYYGYT
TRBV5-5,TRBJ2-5,ASSSRAGGPGGAETQY
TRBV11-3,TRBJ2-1,ASSLEGNSYNEQF
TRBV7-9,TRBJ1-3,ASKGDRRFSGNTIY
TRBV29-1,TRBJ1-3,SVYGGNTIY
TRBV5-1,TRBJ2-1,ASKQGSYNEQF
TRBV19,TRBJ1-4,ASSTRDGNEKLF
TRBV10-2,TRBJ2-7,ASSLLAGTDEQY
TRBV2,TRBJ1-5,ASSRTGSFNQPQH
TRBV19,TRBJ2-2,ASSAQQGTTGELF
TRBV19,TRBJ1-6,ASRTGTGDSPLH
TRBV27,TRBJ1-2,ASSRTGGFSYGYT
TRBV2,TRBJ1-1,ASSGTGPLGWNTEAF
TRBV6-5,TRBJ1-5,ASRIRVYSNQPQH
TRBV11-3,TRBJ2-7,ASSKRKYEQY
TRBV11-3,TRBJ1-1,ASSSRTAEAF
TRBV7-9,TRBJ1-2,ASSLDNYGYT
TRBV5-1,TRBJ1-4,ASSGGDNEKLF
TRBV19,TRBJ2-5,ASSIGGNKETQY
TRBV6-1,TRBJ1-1,ASRERTGEAF
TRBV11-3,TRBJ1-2,ASSPGTVGYT
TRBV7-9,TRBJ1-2,ASSRGAGSYGYT
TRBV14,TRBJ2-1,ASRETVNNEQF
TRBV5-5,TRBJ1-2,ASSGRVGNYGYT
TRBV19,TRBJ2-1,ASSIPLTGTLNEQF
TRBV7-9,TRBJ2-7,ASSPPGRYEQY
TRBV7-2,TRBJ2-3,ASSYTDTQY
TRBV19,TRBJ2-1,ASTSAGGRNEQF
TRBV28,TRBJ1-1,ASSPLGQGLYEAF
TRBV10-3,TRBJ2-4,AISESGLISIQY
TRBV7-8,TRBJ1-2,ASSLVRGGESYGYT
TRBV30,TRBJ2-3,AYTSGSGDTQY
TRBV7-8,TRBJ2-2,ASSLPSGGAGELF
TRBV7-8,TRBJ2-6,ASSPRHATTGGANVLT
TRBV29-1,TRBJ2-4,SVEGSSKNIQY
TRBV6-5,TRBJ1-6,ASSADGPSPLH
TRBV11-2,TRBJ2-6,ASSTTRTQQSRANVLT
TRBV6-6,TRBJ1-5,ASSYQGNQPQH